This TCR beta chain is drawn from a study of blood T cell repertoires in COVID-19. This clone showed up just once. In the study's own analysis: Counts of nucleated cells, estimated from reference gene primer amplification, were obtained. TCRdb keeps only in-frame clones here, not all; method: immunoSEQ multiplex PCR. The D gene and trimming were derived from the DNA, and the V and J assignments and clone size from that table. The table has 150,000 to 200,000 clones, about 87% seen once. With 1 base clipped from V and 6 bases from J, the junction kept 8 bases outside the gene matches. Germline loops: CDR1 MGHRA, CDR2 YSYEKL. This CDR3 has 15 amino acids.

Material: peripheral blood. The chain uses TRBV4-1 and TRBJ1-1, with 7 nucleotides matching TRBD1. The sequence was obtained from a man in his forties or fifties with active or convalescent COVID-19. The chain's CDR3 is CASSQGPGGIPEAFF. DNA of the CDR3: TGCGCCAGCAGCCAAGGCCCAGGGGGGATCCCTGAAGCTTTCTTT.